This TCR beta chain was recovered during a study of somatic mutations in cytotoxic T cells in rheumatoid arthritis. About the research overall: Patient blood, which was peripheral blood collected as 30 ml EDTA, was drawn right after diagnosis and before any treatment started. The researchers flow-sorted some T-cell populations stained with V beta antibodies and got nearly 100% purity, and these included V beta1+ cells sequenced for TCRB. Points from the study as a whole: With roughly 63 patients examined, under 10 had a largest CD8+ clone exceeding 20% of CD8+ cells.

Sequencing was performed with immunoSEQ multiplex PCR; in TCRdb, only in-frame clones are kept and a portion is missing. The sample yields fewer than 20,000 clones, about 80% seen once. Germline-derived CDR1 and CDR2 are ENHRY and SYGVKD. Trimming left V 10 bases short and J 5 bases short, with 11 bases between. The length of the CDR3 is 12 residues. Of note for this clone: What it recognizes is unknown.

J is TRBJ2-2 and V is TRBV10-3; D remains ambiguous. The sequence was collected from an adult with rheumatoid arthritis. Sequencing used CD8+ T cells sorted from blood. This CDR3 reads CASLGMTGELFF. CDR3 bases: TGTGCCAGCCTTGGGATGACCGGGGAGCTGTTTTTT.